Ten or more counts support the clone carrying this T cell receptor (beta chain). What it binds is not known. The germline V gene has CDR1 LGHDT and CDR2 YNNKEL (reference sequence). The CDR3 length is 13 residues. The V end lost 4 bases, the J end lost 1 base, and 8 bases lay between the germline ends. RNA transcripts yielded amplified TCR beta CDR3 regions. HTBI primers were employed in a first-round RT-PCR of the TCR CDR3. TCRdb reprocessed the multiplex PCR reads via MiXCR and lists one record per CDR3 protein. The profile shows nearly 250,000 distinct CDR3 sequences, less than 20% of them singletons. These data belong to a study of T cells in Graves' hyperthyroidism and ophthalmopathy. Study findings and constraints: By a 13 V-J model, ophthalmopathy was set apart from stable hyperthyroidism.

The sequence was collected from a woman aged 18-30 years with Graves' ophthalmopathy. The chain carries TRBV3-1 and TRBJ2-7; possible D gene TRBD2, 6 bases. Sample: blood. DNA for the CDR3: TGTGCCAGCAGCCGCGGGACTTCCTACGAGCAGTACTTC. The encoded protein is CASSRGTSYEQYF.